Listed below are T cell receptor beta chains from one sample, sequenced in a study of OX40 agonist ivuxolimab in advanced cancers. Assay used: immunoSEQ multiplex PCR; TCRdb lists only in-frame clones, some missing. The sample records more than 45,000 clones, over 80% being singletons. This sample comprised CD4+ or CD8+ T cells sorted from blood, obtained in a trial of the OX40 agonist ivuxolimab. The source is an adult with an advanced solid tumor such as melanoma, head and neck, liver or kidney cancer. CDR3s include the opening cysteine and the closing phenylalanine or tryptophan.

V gene	J gene	CDR3 protein
TRBV6-5	TRBJ2-7	CASRRGTEYEQYF
TRBV7-9	TRBJ2-1	CASSLAGGWDEQFF
TRBV19	TRBJ1-1	CASSILSGTGNTEAFF
TRBV5-6	TRBJ1-1	CASSKIQGSTEAFF
TRBV7-6	TRBJ1-4	CASSLAGSPIVGEKLFF
TRBV19	TRBJ1-1	CASRTQQGSSTEAFF
TRBV29-1	TRBJ2-2	CSAAGGGGTGELFF
TRBV19	TRBJ2-5	CASSRGATLPTSGRETQYF
TRBV19	TRBJ1-2	CASSTSTTNYGYTF
TRBV5-5	TRBJ2-5	CASSLGGKETQYF
TRBV9	TRBJ2-5	CASGKSGETQYF
TRBV7-9	TRBJ1-1	CASSFSENTEAFF
TRBV30	TRBJ2-3	CAWSRGVGDTQYF
TRBV7-8	TRBJ1-2	CASSLDGTVYGYTF
TRBV30	TRBJ1-5	CAWSPSDRTRQPQHF
TRBV5-1	TRBJ1-1	CASSLVARGTEAFF
TRBV6-6	TRBJ2-3	CASSPQEAAVTQYF
TRBV18	TRBJ1-2	CASSPNRGHVGYTF
TRBV7-6	TRBJ2-5	CASSGSYQETQYF
TRBV6-9	TRBJ1-2	CASSYDRGVKNGYTF
TRBV18	TRBJ1-1	CASSPGTARDTEAFF
TRBV7-9	TRBJ2-7	CASSLQGDSYEQYF
TRBV11-2	TRBJ2-3	CASSLQYRESEQYF
TRBV4-2	TRBJ2-7	CASSQSSGSSYEQYF
TRBV29-1	TRBJ2-4	CSVEGLAENIQYF
TRBV7-9	TRBJ2-7	CASSYQNYKQYF
TRBV7-9	TRBJ1-2	CASSLEGWRGYTF
TRBV14	TRBJ2-7	CASSQVVSGEQYF
TRBV29-1	TRBJ1-1	CSSTLNTEAFF
TRBV19	TRBJ2-1	CASSSDRRNNEQFF
TRBV7-2	TRBJ2-3	CASRAGNFADTQYF
TRBV5-4	TRBJ2-7	CASRLSGDGYEQYF
TRBV5-1	TRBJ2-5	CASSPVREETQYF
TRBV6-1	TRBJ2-3	CASSEEFVGTQYF
TRBV6-6	TRBJ2-7	CASSHGMGGAYEQYF
TRBV19	TRBJ1-2	CASRPAQANYGYTF